One and the same sample provided the 13 T cell receptor beta chains below, sequenced in a study of T-cell reconstitution after alpha-beta-depleted transplantation in children. Preparation of the TCRbeta library used unique molecular identifiers. Via MiXCR, TCRdb re-called the PCR reads, giving one row per CDR3 protein. The table shows approximately 490,000 distinct CDR3 sequences, with roughly a tenth occurring only once. The sample was PBMCs, taken before TCRalphabeta/CD19-depleted stem cell transplant. The receptors stem from a child under 10 years old with inherited bone marrow failure, due to receive a stem cell transplant.

The rearrangement uses TRBV27 and TRBJ2-3; 8 bases line up with TRBD2. The CDR3 sequence is 18 residues long. The ends lost 5 bases at V and 0 bases at J; junction bases unmatched: 13. The germline V gene encodes CDR1 MNHEY and CDR2 SMNVEV (reference sequence). As DNA, the CDR3 is TGTGCCAGCAGTCCGATGCGTCATAGCGGGACTAGCACAGATACGCAGTATTTT. Protein: CASSPMRHSGTSTDTQYF.

This clonotype was detected ten times or more. In DNA, the CDR3 is TGCAGCTCCCGACAGGGCGCAAAACTGTTTTTT. Translation: CSSRQGAKLFF. The rearrangement links TRBV29-1 to TRBJ1-4, with 7 bases aligning to TRBD1. The trim removed 8 bases at V and 10 bases at J, leaving 7 bases unmatched. This CDR3 spans 11 amino acids. Germline V gives CDR1 SQVTM, CDR2 ANQGSEA. The whole variable domain, filled in from reference TRBV29-1 and TRBJ1-4, reads SAVISQKPSRDICQRGTSLTIQCQVDSQVTMMFWYRQQPGQSLTLIATANQGSEATYESGFVIDKFPISRPNLTFSTLTVSNMSPEDSSIYLCSSRQGAKLFFGSGTQLSVL.

In its sample, this clonotype was seen many times. The chain carries TRBV20-1 and TRBJ1-1; 8 positions match TRBD1. V lost 5 bases, J lost 0 bases, and 2 bases stayed unmatched. This CDR3 has 13 residues. Looked up from germline, CDR1 is DFQATT and CDR2 is SNEGSKA (reference sequence). The CDR3 DNA reads as TGCAGTGCTGGGACAGGCATGAACACTGAAGCTTTCTTT. Translated: CSAGTGMNTEAFF.

The rearrangement links TRBV20-1 to TRBJ2-7; 7 bases are shared with TRBD1. The CDR3 spans 11 residues. Looked up from germline, CDR1 is DFQATT and CDR2 is SNEGSKA (reference sequence). Trimming at V came to 6 bases and at J to 5 bases, leaving 4 bases not matched to a gene. CDR3 nucleotides: TGCAGTGCCGACAGGGCGGACGAGCAGTACTTC. This encodes CSADRADEQYF.

The sample holds a few counts of this clonotype. V usage is TRBV20-1 and J usage is TRBJ2-3; D assignment may be TRBD1 or TRBD2 (5 bases each). The CDR3 consists of 15 residues. Germline V lookup: CDR1 DFQATT, CDR2 SNEGSKA (reference sequence). The V and J ends lost 6 bases and 2 bases respectively, with 18 bases between them. CDR3 amino acids: CSAKMAGTYTDTQYF. The CDR3 nucleotides read TGCAGTGCCAAAATGGCCGGGACCTACACAGATACGCAGTATTTT.

In its sample, this clonotype was seen many times. The chain recombines TRBV9 with TRBJ2-1; 8 nucleotides line up with TRBD1. The CDR3 sequence is 17 residues long. With V trimmed by 0 bases and J by 3 bases, 8 bases remained unmatched. The V gene's germline CDR1 is SGDLS and CDR2 YYNGEE. As DNA, the CDR3 is TGTGCCAGCAGCGTAGGAGGACAGGGCCCCCTCTACAATGAGCAGTTCTTC. Translation gives CASSVGGQGPLYNEQFF.

The J gene is TRBJ2-5, the V gene TRBV12-3 or TRBV12-4; weak D call: TRBD2 (5 bases). The CDR3 spans 14 residues. With 7 bases removed from V and 4 bases from J, the gap between germline ends came to 16 bases. The CDR3 loop reads CASTMVPGGETQYF. The CDR3 DNA reads TGTGCCAGCACCATGGTCCCAGGAGGAGAGACCCAGTACTTC.

The chain carries TRBV20-1 and TRBJ2-7; 10 nucleotides agree with TRBD2. The CDR3 length is 15 residues. V shed 8 bases, J shed 6 bases, and the junction held 16 bases outside the gene matches. In germline, CDR1 is DFQATT, CDR2 SNEGSKA (reference sequence). CDR3 nucleotides: TGCAGTACCAGCCGGGGGTCTAGCGGGAGTGGCGAGCAGTACTTC. Amino acid sequence: CSTSRGSSGSGEQYF.

This clonotype has a handful of counts. This chain joins TRBV27 and TRBJ2-1, with 7 positions matching TRBD2. J was trimmed by 15 bases and V by 7 bases; bases with no gene match: 15. The CDR3 length is 13 residues. In germline, CDR1 is MNHEY, CDR2 SMNVEV (reference sequence). The CDR3 here is CASNVGLADSMFF. The CDR3 bases are TGTGCCAGCAATGTCGGGCTAGCGGACTCGATGTTCTTC.

This clonotype appeared many times. The V call is TRBV5-6, the J call TRBJ2-2, with D tentatively TRBD1 or TRBD2 (5 bases each). Germline V gives CDR1 SGHDT, CDR2 YYEEEE. V was clipped by 1 base and J by 7 bases, with 17 bases between them. The CDR3 contains 16 residues. In DNA, the CDR3 is TGTGCCAGCAGCTTGATTGGGGCAGGGAGTGGCGGGGAGCTGTTTTTT. It yields the protein CASSLIGAGSGGELFF.

This clonotype was seen ten or more times. The rearrangement links TRBV4-3 to TRBJ2-2; D may be TRBD2 (5 bases). This CDR3 has 14 residues. CDR1 is LGHNA and CDR2 is YSLEER in the germline V gene. V was pared by 0 bases and J by 6 bases, with 8 bases between. The chain's CDR3 is CASSQDLEAGELFF. CDR3 in DNA: TGCGCCAGCAGCCAAGACTTGGAGGCCGGGGAGCTGTTTTTT.

This chain connects TRBV20-1 to TRBJ1-5, with D possibly matching TRBD1 (6 bases). The CDR3 covers 15 residues. Germline V CDR1 and CDR2: DFQATT, SNEGSKA (reference sequence). Trimming stripped 5 bases from V and 5 bases from J, with 19 bases between. As DNA, the CDR3 is TGCAGTGCTCCGGACAGACGGGGTGGCGATCAGCCCCAGCATTTT. This codes for CSAPDRRGGDQPQHF.

Many counts were recorded for this clonotype. The chain is built from TRBV10-2 and TRBJ2-5; D unclear. Germline V lookup: CDR1 WSHSY, CDR2 SAAADI. The CDR3 consists of 11 residues. V was cut by 2 bases and J by 5 bases, with 3 bases left in between. The CDR3 sequence: CASSEGETQYF. CDR3 DNA sequence: TGCGCCAGCAGTGAGGGGGAGACCCAGTACTTC.